Sequencing of this TCR beta chain was carried out in a study of T-cell reconstitution after alpha-beta-depleted transplantation in children. The study's findings and limits: T cells produced anew were the main source of T-cell counts and diversity one year after transplant. About two months after transplant, alpha-beta T cells reportedly came from several hundred expanded graft clones. After transplant, high TCRbeta diversity at day 60 in some patients arose from surviving recipient T cells and thymic progenitors.

This clonotype was seen more than once but under ten times. What it binds is unknown. From germline, CDR1 is SGHTA and CDR2 FQGNSA. The CDR3 is 11 residues long. The V end was cut by 2 bases, the J end by 6 bases, with 5 bases between. Unique molecular identifiers were used to barcode this TCRbeta library. TCRdb fed the PCR reads into MiXCR, producing one record per CDR3 protein. The table includes about 900,000 distinct CDR3 sequences, about 26% detected once. Sequencing used PBMCs, mostly from graft donor cells, obtained 360 days after TCRalphabeta/CD19-depleted stem cell transplant. The receptor comes from a boy under two years old who had a stem cell transplant for SCID, so the T cells may come from the graft donor. J is TRBJ2-7 and V is TRBV7-2; D not resolved. This CDR3 reads CASSLLLEQYF. CDR3 nucleotides: TGTGCCAGCAGCTTACTTCTCGAGCAGTACTTC.